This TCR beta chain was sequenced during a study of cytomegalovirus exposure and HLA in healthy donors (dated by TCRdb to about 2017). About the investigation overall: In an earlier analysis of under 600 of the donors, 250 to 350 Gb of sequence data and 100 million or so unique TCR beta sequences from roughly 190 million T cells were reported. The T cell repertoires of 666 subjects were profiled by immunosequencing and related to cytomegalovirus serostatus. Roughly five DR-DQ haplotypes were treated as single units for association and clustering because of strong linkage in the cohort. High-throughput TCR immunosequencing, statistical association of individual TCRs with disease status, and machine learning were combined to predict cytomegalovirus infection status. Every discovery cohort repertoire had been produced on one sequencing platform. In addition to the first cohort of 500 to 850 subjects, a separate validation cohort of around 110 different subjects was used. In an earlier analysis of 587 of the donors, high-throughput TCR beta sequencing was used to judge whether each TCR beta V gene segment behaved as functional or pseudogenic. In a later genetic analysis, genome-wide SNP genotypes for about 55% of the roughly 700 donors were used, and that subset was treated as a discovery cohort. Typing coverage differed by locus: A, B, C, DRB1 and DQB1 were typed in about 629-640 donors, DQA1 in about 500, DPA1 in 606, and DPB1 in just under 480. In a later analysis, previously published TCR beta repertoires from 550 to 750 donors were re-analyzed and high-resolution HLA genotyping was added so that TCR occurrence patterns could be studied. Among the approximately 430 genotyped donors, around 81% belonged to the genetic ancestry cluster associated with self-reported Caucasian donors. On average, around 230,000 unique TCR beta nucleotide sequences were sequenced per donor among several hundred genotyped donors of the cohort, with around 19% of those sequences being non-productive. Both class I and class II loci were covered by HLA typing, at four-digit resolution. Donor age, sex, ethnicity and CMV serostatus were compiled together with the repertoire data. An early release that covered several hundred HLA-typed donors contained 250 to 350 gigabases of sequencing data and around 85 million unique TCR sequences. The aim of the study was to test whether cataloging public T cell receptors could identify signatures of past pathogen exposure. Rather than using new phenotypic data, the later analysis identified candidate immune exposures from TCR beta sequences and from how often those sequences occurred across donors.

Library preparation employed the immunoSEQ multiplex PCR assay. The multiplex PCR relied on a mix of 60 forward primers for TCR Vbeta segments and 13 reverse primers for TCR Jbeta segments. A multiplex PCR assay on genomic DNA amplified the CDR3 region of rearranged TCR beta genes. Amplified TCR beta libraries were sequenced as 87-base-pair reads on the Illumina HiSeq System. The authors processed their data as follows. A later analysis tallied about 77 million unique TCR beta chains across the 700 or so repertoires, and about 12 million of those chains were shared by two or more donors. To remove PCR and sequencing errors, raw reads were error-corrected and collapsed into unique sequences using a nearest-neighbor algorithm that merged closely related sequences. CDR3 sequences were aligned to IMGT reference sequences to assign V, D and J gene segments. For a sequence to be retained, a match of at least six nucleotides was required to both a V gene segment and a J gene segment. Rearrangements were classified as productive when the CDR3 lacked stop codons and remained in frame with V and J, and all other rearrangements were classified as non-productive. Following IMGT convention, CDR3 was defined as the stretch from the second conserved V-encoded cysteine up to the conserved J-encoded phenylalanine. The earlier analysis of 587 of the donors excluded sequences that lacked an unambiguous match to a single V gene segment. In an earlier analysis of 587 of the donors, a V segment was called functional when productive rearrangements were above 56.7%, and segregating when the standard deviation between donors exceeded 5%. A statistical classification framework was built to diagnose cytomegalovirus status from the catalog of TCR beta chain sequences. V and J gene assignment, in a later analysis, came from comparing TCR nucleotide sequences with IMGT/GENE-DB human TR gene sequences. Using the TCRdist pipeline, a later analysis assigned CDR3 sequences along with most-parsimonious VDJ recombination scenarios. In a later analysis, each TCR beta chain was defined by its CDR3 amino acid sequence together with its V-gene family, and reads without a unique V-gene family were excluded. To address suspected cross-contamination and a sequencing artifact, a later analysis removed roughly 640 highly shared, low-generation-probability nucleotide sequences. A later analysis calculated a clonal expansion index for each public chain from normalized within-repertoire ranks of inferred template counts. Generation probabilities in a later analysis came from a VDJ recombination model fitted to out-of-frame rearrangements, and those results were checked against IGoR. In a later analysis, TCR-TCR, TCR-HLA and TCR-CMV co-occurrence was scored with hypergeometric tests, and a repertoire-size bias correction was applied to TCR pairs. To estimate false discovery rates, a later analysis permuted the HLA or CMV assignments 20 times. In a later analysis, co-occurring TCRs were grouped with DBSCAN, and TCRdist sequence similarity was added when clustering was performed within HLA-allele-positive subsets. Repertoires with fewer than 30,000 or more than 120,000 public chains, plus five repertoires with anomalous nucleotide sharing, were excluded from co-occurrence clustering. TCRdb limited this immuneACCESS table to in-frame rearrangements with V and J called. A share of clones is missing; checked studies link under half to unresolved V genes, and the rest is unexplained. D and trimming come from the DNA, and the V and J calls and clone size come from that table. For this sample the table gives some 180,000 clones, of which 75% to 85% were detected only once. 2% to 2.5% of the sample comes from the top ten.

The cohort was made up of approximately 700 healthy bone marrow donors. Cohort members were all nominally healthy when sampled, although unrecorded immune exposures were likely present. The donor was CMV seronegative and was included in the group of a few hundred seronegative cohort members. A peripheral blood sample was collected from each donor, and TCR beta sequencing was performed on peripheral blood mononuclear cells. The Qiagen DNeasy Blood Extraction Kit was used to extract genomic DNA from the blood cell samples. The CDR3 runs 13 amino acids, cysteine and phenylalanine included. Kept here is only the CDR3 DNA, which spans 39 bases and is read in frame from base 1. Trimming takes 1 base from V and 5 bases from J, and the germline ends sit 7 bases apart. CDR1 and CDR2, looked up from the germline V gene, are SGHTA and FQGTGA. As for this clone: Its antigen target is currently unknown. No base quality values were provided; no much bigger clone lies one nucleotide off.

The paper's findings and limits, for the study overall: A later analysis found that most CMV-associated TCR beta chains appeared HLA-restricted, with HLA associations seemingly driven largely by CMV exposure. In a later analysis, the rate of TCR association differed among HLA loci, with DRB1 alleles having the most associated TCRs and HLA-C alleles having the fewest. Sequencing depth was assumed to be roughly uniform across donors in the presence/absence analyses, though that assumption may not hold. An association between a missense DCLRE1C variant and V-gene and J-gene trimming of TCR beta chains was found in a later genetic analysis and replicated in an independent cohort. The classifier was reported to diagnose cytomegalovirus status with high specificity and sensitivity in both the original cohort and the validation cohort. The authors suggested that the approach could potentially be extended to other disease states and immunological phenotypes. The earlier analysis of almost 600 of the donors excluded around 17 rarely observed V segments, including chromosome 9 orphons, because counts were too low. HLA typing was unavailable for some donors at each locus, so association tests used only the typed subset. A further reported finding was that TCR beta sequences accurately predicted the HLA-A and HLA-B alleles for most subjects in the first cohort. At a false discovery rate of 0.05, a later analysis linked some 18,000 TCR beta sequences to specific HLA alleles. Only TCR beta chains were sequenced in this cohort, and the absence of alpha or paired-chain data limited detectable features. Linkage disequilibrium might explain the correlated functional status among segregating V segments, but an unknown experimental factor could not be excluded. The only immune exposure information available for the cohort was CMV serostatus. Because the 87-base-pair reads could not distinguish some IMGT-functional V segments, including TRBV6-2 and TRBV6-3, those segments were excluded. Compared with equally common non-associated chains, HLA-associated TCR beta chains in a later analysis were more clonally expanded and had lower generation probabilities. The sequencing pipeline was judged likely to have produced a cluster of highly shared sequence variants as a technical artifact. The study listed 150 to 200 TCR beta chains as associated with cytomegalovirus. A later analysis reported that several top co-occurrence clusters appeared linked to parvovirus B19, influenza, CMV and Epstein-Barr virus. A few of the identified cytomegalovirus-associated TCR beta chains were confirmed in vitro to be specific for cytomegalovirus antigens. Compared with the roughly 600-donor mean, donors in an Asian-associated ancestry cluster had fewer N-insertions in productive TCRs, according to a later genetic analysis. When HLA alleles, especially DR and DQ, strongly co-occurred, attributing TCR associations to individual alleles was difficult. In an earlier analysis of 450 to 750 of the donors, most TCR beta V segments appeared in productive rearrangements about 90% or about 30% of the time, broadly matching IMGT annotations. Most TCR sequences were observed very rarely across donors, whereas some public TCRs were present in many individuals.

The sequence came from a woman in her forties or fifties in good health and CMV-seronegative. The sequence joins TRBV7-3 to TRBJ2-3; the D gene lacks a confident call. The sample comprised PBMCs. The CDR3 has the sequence CASSLNLRDTQYF. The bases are TGTGCCAGCAGCTTAAACCTCAGAGATACGCAGTATTTT.